Presented here are 4 T cell receptor beta chains from one specimen sequenced in a study of T cells of healthy individuals. TCRdb reprocessed the 5' RACE reads via MiXCR and lists one record per CDR3 protein. The table records tens of thousands of distinct CDR3 sequences, approximately 5.4% of them present only once. The receptor source for this set is a female donor in good health.

This clonotype was recorded a few times. The chain couples TRBV11-3 to TRBJ2-2; possibly TRBD1 for D (6 bases). Germline assignment: CDR1 SGHNT and CDR2 YENEEA. V was clipped by 4 bases and J by 0 bases, with 9 bases between them. The CDR3 runs to 15 residues. CDR3 sequence: CASSSRDTNTGELFF. CDR3 bases: TGTGCCAGCAGCTCCCGGGACACGAACACCGGGGAGCTGTTTTTT.

This clonotype has at least ten counts. This chain joins TRBV2 and TRBJ1-2; 8 positions match TRBD1. J lost 8 bases, V lost 1 base, and 15 bases had no gene match. Germline V lookup: CDR1 SNHLY, CDR2 FYNNEI. This CDR3 has 17 amino acids. The CDR3 DNA follows: TGTGCCAGCAGTGAAGTCCAGGGGACAGGAACAAGGGGGGGCTACACCTTC. This encodes CASSEVQGTGTRGGYTF.

This clonotype was seen many times. The rearrangement joins TRBV7-9 to TRBJ2-7; 7 nucleotides match TRBD1. The CDR3 sequence is 14 residues long. The germline V gene has CDR1 SEHNR and CDR2 FQNEAQ (reference sequence). Trimming took 5 bases from V and 0 from J; bases not matched to a gene: 4. The CDR3 DNA reads TGTGCCAGCAGCCGGACAGGCCCCTCCTACGAGCAGTACTTC. Translated: CASSRTGPSYEQYF. Combining the CDR3 with reference TRBV7-9 and TRBJ2-7 gives the whole variable domain DTGVSQNPRHKITKRGQNVTFRCDPISEHNRLYWYRQTLGQGPEFLTYFQNEAQLEKSRLLSDRFSAERPKGSFSTLEIQRTEQGDSAMYLCASSRTGPSYEQYFGPGTRLTVT.

About this clonotype: This may be a read error: a much more frequent sequence differs by one nucleotide. This CDR3 reads CASSWDAMRSDTQYF. DNA for the CDR3: TGTGCCAGCAGTTGGGACGCGATGAGATCAGATACGCAGTATTTT. The rearrangement uses TRBV27 and TRBJ2-3, with D perhaps assigned TRBD1 or TRBD2 (5 bases each). Looked up from germline, CDR1 is MNHEY and CDR2 is SMNVEV (reference sequence). Deletions cut 4 bases from V and 4 bases from J, with 15 bases between. The CDR3 has 15 residues.